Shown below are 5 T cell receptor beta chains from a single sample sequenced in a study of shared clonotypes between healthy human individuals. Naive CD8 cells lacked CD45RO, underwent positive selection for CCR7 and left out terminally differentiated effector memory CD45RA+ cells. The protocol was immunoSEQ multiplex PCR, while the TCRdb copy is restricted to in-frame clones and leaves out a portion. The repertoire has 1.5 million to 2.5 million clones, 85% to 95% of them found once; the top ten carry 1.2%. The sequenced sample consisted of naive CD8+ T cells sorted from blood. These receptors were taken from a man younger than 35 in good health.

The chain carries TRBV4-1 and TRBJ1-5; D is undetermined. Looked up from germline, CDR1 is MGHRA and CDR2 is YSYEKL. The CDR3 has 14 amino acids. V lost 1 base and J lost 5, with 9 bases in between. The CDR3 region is CASSQARTYQPQHF. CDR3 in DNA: TGCGCCAGCAGCCAAGCTAGGACTTATCAGCCCCAGCATTTT.

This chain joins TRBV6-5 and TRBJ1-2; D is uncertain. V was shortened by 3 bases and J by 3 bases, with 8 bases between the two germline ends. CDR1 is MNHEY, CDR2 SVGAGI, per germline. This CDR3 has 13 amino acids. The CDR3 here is CASSYTADYGYTF. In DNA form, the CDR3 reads TGTGCCAGCAGTTATACAGCGGACTATGGCTACACCTTC.

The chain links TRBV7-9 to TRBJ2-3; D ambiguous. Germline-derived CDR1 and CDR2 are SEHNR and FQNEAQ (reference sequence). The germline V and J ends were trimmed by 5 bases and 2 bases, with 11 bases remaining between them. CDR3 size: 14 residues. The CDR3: CASSPQQNTDTQYF. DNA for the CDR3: TGTGCCAGCAGCCCCCAACAGAACACAGATACGCAGTATTTT.

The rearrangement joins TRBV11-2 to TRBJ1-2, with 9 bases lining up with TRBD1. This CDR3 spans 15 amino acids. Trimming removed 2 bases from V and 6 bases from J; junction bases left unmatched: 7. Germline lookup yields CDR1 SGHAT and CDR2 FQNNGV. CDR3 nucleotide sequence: TGTGCCAGCAGCTTAATCCCGGGACAGGGAAATGGCTACACCTTC. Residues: CASSLIPGQGNGYTF.

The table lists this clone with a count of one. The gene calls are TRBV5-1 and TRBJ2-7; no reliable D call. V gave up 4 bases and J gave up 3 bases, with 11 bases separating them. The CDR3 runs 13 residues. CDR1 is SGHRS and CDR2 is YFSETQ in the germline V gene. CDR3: CASSTGPGYEQYF. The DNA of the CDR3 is TGCGCCAGCAGCACCGGACCGGGCTACGAGCAGTACTTC.